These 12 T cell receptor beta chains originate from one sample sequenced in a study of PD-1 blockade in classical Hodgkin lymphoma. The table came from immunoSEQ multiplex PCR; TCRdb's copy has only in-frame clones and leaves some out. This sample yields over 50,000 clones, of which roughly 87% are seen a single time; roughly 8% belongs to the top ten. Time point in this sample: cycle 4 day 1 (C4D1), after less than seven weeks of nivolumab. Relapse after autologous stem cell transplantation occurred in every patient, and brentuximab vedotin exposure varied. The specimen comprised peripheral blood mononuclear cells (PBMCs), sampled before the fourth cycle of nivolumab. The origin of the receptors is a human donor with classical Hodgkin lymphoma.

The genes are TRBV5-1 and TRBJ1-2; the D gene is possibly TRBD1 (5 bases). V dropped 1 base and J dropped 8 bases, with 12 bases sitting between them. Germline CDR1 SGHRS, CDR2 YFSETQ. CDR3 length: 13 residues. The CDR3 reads CASSLSGVRGYTF. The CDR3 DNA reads TGCGCCAGCAGCTTGTCGGGGGTACGAGGCTACACCTTC.

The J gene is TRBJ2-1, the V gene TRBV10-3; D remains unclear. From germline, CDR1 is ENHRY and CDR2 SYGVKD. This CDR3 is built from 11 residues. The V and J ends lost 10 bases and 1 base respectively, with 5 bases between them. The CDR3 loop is CATLSYNEQFF. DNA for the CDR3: TGTGCCACCTTATCCTACAATGAGCAGTTCTTC.

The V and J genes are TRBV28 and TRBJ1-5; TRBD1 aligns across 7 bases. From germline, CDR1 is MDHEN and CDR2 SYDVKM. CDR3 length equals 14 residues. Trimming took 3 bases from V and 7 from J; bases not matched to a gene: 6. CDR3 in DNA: TGTGCCAGCAGTTTTACAGGGGTAAGGCAGCCCCAGCATTTT. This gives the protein CASSFTGVRQPQHF.

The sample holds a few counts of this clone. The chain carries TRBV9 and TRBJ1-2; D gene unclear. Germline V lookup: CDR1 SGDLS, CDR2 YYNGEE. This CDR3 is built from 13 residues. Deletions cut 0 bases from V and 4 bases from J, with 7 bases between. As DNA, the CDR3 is TGTGCCAGCAGCGTAGGATTAAGCTATGGCTACACCTTC. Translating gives CASSVGLSYGYTF.

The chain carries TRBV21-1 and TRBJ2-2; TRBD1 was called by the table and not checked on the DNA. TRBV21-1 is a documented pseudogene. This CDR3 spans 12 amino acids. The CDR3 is CASSNHAGELFF. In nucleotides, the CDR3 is TGTGCCAGCAGCAATCATGCCGGGGAGCTGTTTTTT.

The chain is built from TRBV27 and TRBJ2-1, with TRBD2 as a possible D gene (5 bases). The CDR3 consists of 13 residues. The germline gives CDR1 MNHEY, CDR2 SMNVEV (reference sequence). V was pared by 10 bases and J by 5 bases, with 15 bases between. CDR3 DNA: TGTGCCACCGTCGCGGAGGACGACAATGAGCAGTTCTTC. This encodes CATVAEDDNEQFF.

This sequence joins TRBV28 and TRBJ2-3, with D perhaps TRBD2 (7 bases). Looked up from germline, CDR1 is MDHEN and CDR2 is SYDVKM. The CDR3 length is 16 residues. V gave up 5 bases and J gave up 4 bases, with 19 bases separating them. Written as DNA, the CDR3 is TGTGCCAGCAGTCCCGCCCCCTCGGGGGGCGCAGATACGCAGTATTTT. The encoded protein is CASSPAPSGGADTQYF.

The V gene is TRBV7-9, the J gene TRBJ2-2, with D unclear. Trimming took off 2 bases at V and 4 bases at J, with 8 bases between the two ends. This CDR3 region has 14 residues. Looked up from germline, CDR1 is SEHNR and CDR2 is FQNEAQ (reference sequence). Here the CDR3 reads CASSLLGTTGELFF. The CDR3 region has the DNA TGTGCCAGCAGCTTACTGGGAACCACCGGGGAGCTGTTTTTT.

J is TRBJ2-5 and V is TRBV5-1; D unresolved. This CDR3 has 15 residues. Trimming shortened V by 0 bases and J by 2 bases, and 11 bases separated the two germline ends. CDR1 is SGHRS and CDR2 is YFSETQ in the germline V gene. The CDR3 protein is CASSLDGQAQETQYF. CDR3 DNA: TGCGCCAGCAGCTTGGATGGCCAGGCACAAGAGACCCAGTACTTC.

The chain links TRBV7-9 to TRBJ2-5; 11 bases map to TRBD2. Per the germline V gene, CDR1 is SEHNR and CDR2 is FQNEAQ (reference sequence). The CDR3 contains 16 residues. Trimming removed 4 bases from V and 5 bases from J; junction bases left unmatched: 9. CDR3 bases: TGTGCCAGCAGCTCACTAGCGGGGGAACCCAGGGAGACCCAGTACTTC. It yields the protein CASSSLAGEPRETQYF.

CDR3 region: CASSVASSGGGAYEQYF. CDR3 coding DNA: TGTGCCAGCAGCGTAGCTTCCTCGGGCGGGGGGGCCTACGAGCAGTACTTC. The chain employs TRBV9 and TRBJ2-7; 9 bases agree with TRBD2. CDR3 length: 17 amino acids. V gave up 0 bases and J gave up 2 bases; unmatched junction bases: 9. Germline-derived CDR1 and CDR2 are SGDLS and YYNGEE.

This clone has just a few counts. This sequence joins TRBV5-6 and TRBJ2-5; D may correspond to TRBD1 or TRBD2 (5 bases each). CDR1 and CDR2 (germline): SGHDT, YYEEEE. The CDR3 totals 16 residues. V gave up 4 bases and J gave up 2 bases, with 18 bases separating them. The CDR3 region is CASSASGAYKQETQYF. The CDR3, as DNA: TGTGCCAGCAGCGCCTCCGGGGCATATAAACAAGAGACCCAGTACTTC.